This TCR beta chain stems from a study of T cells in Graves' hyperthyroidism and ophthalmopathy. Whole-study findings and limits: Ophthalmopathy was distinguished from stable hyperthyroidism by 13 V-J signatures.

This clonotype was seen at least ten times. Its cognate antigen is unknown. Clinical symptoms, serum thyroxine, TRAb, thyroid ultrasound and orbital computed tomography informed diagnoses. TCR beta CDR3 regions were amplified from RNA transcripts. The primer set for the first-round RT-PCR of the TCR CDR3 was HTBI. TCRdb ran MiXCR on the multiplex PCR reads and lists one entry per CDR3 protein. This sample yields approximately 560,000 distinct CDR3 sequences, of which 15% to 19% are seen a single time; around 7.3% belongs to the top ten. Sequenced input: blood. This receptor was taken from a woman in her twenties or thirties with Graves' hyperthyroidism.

The CDR3 bases are TGCAGCGTTCCTGCACATACAGGGGGCTTGGGGTTTCCCAAAAACATTCAGTACTTC. Translation: CSVPAHTGGLGFPKNIQYF. The rearrangement joins TRBV29-1 to TRBJ2-4, with 9 bases aligning to TRBD1. Trimming cost V 5 bases and J 2 bases; bases outside gene matches: 19. This CDR3 is 19 amino acids long. Germline CDR1 and CDR2: SQVTM and ANQGSEA.